The TCR beta chain described here comes from a study of blood T cell repertoires in COVID-19. Study summary: Collection of acute and convalescent COVID-19 samples took place in the United States, Italy and Spain. Sources were T cells, B-cell-depleted T cells, or PBMCs; the material itself was cDNA or gDNA.

Enrolled during active infection, Seattle patients were then followed longitudinally. The CDR3 sequence is 16 residues long. Trimming left V 6 bases short and J 5 bases short, with 23 bases between. Germline V gene lookup returns CDR1 SGHKS and CDR2 YYEKEE (reference sequence). Per the authors' pipeline: Estimation of nucleated cell counts was performed using reference gene primer amplification. The data were produced by immunoSEQ multiplex PCR, yet TCRdb's version contains in-frame clones alone and is incomplete. The V and J calls and the clone size are those of that table, but D and trimming were determined from the DNA. The sample carries roughly 390,000 clones, around 87% recorded once.

This chain connects TRBV5-5 to TRBJ1-1, with D perhaps TRBD1 (5 bases). This clonotype was sampled from a woman in her 30s with COVID-19, enrolled during active disease. Sequences were obtained from peripheral blood. CDR3 in amino acids: CASTPGGYLAATEAFF. Written as DNA, the CDR3 is TGTGCCAGCACCCCCGGGGGATATCTTGCCGCGACTGAAGCTTTCTTT. The complete variable domain, with remaining parts taken from reference TRBV5-5 and TRBJ1-1, reads DAGVTQSPTHLIKTRGQQVTLRCSPISGHKSVSWYQQVLGQGPQFIFQYYEKEERGRGNFPDRFSARQFPNYSSELNVNALLLGDSALYLCASTPGGYLAATEAFFGQGTRLTVV.